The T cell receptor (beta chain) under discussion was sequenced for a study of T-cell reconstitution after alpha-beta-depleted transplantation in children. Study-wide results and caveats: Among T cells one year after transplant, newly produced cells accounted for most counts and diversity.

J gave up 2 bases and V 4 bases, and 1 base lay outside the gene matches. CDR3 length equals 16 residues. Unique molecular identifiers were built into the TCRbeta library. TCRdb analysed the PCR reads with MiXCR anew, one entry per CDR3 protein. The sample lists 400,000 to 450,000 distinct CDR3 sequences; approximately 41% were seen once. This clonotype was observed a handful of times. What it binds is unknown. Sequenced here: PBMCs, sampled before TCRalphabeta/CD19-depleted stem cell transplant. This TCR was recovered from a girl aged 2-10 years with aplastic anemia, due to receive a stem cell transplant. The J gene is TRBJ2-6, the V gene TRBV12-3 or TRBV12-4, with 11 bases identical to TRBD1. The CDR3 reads CASSWDRGAGANVLTF. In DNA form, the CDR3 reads TGTGCCAGCAGTTGGGACAGGGGGGCTGGGGCCAACGTCCTGACTTTC.